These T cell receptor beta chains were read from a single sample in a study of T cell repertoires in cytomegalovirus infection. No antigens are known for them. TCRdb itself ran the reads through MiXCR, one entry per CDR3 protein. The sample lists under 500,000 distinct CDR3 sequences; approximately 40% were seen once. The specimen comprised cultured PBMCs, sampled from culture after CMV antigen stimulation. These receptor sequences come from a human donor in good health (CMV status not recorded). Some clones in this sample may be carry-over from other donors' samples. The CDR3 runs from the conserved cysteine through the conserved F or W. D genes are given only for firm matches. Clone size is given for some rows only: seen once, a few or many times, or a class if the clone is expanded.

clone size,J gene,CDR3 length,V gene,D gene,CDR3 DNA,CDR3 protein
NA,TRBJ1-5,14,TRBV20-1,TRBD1,TGCAGTGCTAGAGAGGACAGGGACCATCAGCCCCAGCATTTT,CSAREDRDHQPQHF
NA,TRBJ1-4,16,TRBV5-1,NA,TGCGCCAGCAGCGTGACAGGCCCTGCAACTAATGAAAAACTGTTTTTT,CASSVTGPATNEKLFF
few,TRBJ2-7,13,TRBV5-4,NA,TGTGCCAGCAGCTTGTACGGTTCCAACGAGCAGTACTTC,CASSLYGSNEQYF
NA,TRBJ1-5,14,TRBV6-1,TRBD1,TGTGCCAGCAGTGTATCAGGGGGCGCTCAGCCCCAGCATTTT,CASSVSGGAQPQHF
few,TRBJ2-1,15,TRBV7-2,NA,TGTGCCAGCAGCTACAGATGGGGGCTAGTTAATGAGCAGTTCTTC,CASSYRWGLVNEQFF
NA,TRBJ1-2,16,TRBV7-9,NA,TGTGCCAGCAGCTCGGGACATTCCGAATACTATTATGGCTACACCTTC,CASSSGHSEYYYGYTF
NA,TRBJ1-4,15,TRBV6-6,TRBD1,TGTGCCAGCAGCCGAGGGGGACAGGGAAGTGAAAAACTGTTTTTT,CASSRGGQGSEKLFF
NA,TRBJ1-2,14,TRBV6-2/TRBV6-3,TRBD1,TGTGCCAGCATCAACGGAGGGACAGGGAATGGCTACACCTTC,CASINGGTGNGYTF
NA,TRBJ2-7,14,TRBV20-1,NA,TGCAGTGCTAGTGGGCGAGAGGCTACCTACGAGCAGTACTTC,CSASGREATYEQYF
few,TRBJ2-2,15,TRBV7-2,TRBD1,TGTGCCAGCAGCCTGGGACAGGGGGCTCTCGGGGAGCTGTTTTTT,CASSLGQGALGELFF
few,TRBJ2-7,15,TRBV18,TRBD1,TGTGCCAGCTCACGTACAGGGGCCCGAACCTACGAGCAGTACTTC,CASSRTGARTYEQYF
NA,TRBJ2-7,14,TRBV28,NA,TGTGCCAGCAGTTCTTGGGGGGTTGAGTACGAGCAGTACTTC,CASSSWGVEYEQYF
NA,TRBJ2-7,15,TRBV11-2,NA,TGTGCCAGCAGCCCGGAGGTACAGCGGTTCGGCGAGCAGTACTTC,CASSPEVQRFGEQYF
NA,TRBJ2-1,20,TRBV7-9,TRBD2,TGTGCCAGCAGCATAAGACGGACTAGCGGAGAAATGAGCTCCTACAATGAGCAGTTCTTC,CASSIRRTSGEMSSYNEQFF
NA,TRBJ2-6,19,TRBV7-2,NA,TGTGCCAGCAGCTTAGTCGTGTTGGGTGGAGGATCTGGGGCCAACGTCCTGACTTTC,CASSLVVLGGGSGANVLTF
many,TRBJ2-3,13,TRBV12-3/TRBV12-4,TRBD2,TGTGCCAGCAGCTTTCGGGGAGGGGATACGCAGTATTTT,CASSFRGGDTQYF
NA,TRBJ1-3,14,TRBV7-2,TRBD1,TGTGCCAGCAGCTTAAGGGGGCGCGGGGACACCATATATTTT,CASSLRGRGDTIYF
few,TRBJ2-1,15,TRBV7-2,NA,TGTGCCAGCAGGTTAGGTTCTAGCGACTACAATGAGCAGTTCTTC,CASRLGSSDYNEQFF
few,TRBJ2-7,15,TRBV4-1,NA,TGCGCCAGCAGCCCCGGACAGGGAGGGGGCTACGAGCAGTACTTC,CASSPGQGGGYEQYF
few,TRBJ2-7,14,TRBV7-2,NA,TGTGCCAGCAGCTTAGCTCGGGTCTCCTACGAGCAGTACTTC,CASSLARVSYEQYF
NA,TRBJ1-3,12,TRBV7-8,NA,TGTGCCAGCAGCCTACCTGGGGGCCCCATATATTTT,CASSLPGGPIYF
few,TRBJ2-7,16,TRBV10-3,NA,TGTGCCATCAGTGAGTTCTGGAGCAATGGTCCCTACGAGCAGTACTTC,CAISEFWSNGPYEQYF
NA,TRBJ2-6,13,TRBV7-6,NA,TGTGCCAGTCTCAACTCTGGGGCCAACGTCCTGACTTTC,CASLNSGANVLTF
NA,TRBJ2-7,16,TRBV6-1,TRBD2,TGTGCCAGCAGTGACCCTTTAAGGACTAGCTTCTACGAGCAGTACTTC,CASSDPLRTSFYEQYF
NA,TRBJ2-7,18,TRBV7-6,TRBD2,TGTGCCAGCAGCTTTGGCAGGGGAGGTCCGGGAGGGCCCTACGAGCAGTACTTC,CASSFGRGGPGGPYEQYF
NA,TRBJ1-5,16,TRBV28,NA,TGTGCCAGCAGAATAAACGGGGGGGATAGCAATCAGCCCCAGCATTTT,CASRINGGDSNQPQHF
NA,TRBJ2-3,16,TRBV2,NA,TGTGCCAGCTGCCGTCCTTCGCTGAGGGGAACAGATACGCAGTATTTT,CASCRPSLRGTDTQYF
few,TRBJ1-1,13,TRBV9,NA,TGTGCCAGCAGCCAGGTTCCGAACACTGAAGCTTTCTTT,CASSQVPNTEAFF
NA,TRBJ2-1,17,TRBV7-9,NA,TGTGCCAGCAGCTTCCCATCGGCAGGGGCAAATTTGAATGAGCAGTTCTTC,CASSFPSAGANLNEQFF
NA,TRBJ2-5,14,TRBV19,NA,TGTGCCAGTAATAACTGGGGGGTGGAAGAGACCCAGTACTTC,CASNNWGVEETQYF
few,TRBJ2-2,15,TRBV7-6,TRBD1,TGTGCCAGCAGGATTCGACAGGGGGCGTCCGGGGAGCTGTTTTTT,CASRIRQGASGELFF
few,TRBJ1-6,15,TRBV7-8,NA,TGTGCCAGCAGCCTAACTCAGGGTATAGGGTCACCCCTCCACTTT,CASSLTQGIGSPLHF
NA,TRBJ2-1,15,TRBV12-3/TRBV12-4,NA,TGTGCCAGCAGTCCCTCCGACCTAGAAGGGGATGAGCAGTTCTTC,CASSPSDLEGDEQFF
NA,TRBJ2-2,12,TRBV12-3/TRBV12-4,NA,TGTGCCAGCAGCCTCAATGGCCGGGAGCTGTTTTTT,CASSLNGRELFF
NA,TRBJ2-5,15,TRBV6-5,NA,TGTGCCAGCACCTCCAAGTCGAGGGGCCAAGAGACCCAGTACTTC,CASTSKSRGQETQYF
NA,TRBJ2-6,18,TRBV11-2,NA,TGTGCCAGCAGCCCCCTAGGGAGACTCATCTCTGGGGCCAACGTCCTGACTTTC,CASSPLGRLISGANVLTF
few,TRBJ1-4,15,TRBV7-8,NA,TGTGCCAGCAGCTTAGAGGGCGGAGTTAATGAAAAACTGTTTTTT,CASSLEGGVNEKLFF
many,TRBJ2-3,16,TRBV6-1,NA,TGTGCCAGCAGTAAAAGGGGAGTTTCAAGCGGGGATACGCAGTATTTT,CASSKRGVSSGDTQYF
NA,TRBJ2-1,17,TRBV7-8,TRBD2,TGTGCCAGCAGCTTACGCAGCGGGCTAGCGGGGAACAATGAGCAGTTCTTC,CASSLRSGLAGNNEQFF
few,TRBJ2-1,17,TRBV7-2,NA,TGTGCCAGCAGCTTAACTTCTTTTTCCTACCCCCTGGGTGAGCAGTTCTTC,CASSLTSFSYPLGEQFF
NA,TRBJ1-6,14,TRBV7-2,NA,TGTGCCACCAGCGATTGGCAGGGGAGTTCACCCCTCCACTTT,CATSDWQGSSPLHF
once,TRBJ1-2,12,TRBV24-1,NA,TGTGCCACCAGTGCAGCTAACTATGGCTACACCTTC,CATSAANYGYTF
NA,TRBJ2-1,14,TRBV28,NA,TGTGCCAGCAGTTTTTGGTCCACTTTGGGGGAGCAGTTCTTC,CASSFWSTLGEQFF
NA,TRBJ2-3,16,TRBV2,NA,TGTGCCACTGCCGCCCCCTCGACTAGATACGATGGTACGCAGTATTTT,CATAAPSTRYDGTQYF
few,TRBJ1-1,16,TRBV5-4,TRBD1,TGTGCCAGCAGCCCACCCGGGACAGGGTACAACACTGAAGCTTTCTTT,CASSPPGTGYNTEAFF
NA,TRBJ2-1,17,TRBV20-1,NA,TGCAGTGCTAGGACCCCATTTGCGCCAAGCTCCTACAATGAGCAGTTCTTC,CSARTPFAPSSYNEQFF
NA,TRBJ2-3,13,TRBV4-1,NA,TGCGCCAGCAGCCAGGTACCAGGGGATACGCAGTATTTT,CASSQVPGDTQYF
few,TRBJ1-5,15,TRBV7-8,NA,TGTGCCAGCAGCTTAGGACTCCGCCCCAATCAGCCCCAGCATTTT,CASSLGLRPNQPQHF
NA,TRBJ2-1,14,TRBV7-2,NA,TGTGCCAGCAGCCCTCAGGGGGTAGGGAGGGAGCAGTTCTTC,CASSPQGVGREQFF
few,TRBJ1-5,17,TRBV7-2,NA,TGTGCCAGCAGCCCCTTATCCCCCGGGGGCAATGGCCAGCCCCAGCATTTT,CASSPLSPGGNGQPQHF